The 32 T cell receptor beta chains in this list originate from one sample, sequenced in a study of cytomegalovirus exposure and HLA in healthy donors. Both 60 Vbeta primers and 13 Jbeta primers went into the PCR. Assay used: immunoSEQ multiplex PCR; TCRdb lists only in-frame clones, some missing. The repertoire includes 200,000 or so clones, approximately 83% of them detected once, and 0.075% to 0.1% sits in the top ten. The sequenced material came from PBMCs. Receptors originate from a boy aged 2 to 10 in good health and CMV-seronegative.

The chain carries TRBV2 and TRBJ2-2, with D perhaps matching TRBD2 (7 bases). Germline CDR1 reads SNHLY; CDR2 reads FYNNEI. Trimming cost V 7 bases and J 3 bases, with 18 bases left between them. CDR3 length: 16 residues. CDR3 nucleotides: TGTGCCAGCACCCGAGGGGGGGGGCATGACACCGGGGAGCTGTTTTTT. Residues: CASTRGGGHDTGELFF.

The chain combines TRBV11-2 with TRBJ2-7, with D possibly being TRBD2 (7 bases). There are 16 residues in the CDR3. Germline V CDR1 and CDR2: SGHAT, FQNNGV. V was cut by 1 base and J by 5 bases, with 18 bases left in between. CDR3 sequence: CASSLVRGARSDEQYF. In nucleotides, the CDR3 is TGTGCCAGCAGCTTAGTTCGGGGGGCGCGTTCCGACGAGCAGTACTTC. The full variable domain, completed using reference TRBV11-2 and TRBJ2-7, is EAGVAQSPRYKIIEKRQSVAFWCNPISGHATLYWYQQILGQGPKLLIQFQNNGVVDDSQLPKDRFSAERLKGVDSTLKIQPAKLEDSAVYLCASSLVRGARSDEQYFGPGTRLTVT.

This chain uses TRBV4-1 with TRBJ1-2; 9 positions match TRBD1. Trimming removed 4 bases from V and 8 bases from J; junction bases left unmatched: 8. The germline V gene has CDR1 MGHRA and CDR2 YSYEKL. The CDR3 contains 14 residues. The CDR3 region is CASSRPGQGTGYTF. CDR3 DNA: TGCGCCAGCAGCCGACCGGGACAGGGTACCGGCTACACCTTC.

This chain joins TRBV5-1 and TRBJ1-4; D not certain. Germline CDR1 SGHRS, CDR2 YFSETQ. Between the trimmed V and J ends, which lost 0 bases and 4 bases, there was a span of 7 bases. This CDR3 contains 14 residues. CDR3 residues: CASSLAGINEKLFF. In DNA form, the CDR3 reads TGCGCCAGCAGCTTGGCGGGGATTAATGAAAAACTGTTTTTT.

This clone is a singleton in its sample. The CDR3 loop is CASSSAGTGNTGELFF. The DNA for the CDR3 is TGCGCCAGCAGCTCCGCCGGGACAGGAAACACCGGGGAGCTGTTTTTT. V and J are TRBV4-1 and TRBJ2-2; 8 bases are shared with TRBD1. Losses at the gene ends were 5 bases for V and 2 bases for J; bases not matched to a gene: 7. Germline V lookup: CDR1 MGHRA, CDR2 YSYEKL. This CDR3 comprises 16 residues.

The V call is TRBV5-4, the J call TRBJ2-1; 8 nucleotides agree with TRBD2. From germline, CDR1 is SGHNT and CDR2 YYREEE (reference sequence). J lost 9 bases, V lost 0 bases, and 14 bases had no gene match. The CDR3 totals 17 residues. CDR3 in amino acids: CASSLAGAGTRPTEQFF. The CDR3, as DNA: TGTGCCAGCAGCTTGGCAGGGGCCGGGACTAGGCCTACTGAGCAGTTCTTC.

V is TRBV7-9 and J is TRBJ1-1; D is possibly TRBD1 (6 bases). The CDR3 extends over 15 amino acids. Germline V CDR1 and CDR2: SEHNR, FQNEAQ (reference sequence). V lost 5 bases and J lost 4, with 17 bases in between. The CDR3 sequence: CASSPRSRGGTEAFF. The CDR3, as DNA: TGTGCCAGCAGCCCTCGTAGTAGGGGGGGCACTGAAGCTTTCTTT.

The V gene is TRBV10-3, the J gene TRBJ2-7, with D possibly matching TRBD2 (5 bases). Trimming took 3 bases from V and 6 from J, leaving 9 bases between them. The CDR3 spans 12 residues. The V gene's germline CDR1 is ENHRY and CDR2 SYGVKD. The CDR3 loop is CAISDEGLEQYF. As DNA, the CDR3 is TGTGCCATCAGTGATGAGGGTCTCGAGCAGTACTTC.

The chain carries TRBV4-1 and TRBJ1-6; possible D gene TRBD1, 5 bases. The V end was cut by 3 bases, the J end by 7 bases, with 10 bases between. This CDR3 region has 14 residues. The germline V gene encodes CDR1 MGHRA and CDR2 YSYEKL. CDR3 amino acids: CASSQTGLNSPLHF. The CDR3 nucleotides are TGCGCCAGCAGCCAGACGGGACTCAATTCACCCCTCCACTTT.

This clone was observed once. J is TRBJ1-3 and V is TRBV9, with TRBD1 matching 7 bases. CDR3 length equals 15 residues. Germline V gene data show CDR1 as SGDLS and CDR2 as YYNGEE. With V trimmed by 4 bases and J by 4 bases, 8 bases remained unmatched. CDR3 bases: TGTGCCAGCAGCCTAGGGGGGACAGTCGGAAACACCATATATTTT. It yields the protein CASSLGGTVGNTIYF.

The CDR3 loop is CASSQVLAGGSHEQFF. As DNA, the CDR3 is TGCGCCAGCAGCCAAGTCCTAGCGGGGGGGTCCCATGAGCAGTTCTTC. This chain connects TRBV4-1 to TRBJ2-1, with TRBD2 matching 12 bases. V lost 1 base and J lost 8; bases outside the gene matches: 6. Germline lookup yields CDR1 MGHRA and CDR2 YSYEKL. This CDR3 contains 16 residues.

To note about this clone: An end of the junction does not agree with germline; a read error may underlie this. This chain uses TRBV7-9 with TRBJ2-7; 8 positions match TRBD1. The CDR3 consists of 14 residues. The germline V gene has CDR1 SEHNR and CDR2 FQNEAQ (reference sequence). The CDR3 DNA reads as TGTGCCAGCAGCCCGTGGACAGGGTCAAACGAGCAGTGCTTC. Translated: CASSPWTGSNEQCF.

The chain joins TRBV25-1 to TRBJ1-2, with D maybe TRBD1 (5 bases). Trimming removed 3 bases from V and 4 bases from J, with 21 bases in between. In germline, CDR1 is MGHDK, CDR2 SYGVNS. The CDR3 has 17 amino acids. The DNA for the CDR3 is TGTGCCAGCAGTGACCCGCCCCTCCCGACAGATACCTATGGCTACACCTTC. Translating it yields CASSDPPLPTDTYGYTF.

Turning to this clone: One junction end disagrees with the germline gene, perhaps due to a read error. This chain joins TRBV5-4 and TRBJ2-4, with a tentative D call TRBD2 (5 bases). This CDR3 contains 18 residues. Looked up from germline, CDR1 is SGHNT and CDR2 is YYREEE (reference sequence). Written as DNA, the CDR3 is TGTGCCAGCAGCGCCGCACTTCCTCAGGCCTTCGGGGAAAACAGTCAGTACTTC. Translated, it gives CASSAALPQAFGENSQYF.

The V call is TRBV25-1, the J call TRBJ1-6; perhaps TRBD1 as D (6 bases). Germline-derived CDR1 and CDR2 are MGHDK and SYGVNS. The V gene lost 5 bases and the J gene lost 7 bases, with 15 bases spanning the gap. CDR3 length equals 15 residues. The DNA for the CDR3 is TGTGCCAGCAGTTCACAGGGCCCCTCAAATTCACCCCTCCACTTT. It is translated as CASSSQGPSNSPLHF.

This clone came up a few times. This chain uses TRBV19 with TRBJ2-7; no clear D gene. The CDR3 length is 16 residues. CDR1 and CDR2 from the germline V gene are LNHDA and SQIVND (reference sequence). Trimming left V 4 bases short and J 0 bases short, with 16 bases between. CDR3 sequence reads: CASSRYQSTSSYEQYF. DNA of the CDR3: TGTGCCAGTAGTAGATACCAATCCACAAGCTCCTACGAGCAGTACTTC.

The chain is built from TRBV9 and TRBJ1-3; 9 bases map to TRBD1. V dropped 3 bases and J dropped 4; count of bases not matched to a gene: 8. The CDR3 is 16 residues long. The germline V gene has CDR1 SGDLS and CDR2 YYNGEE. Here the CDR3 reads CASSGTGDMSGNTIYF. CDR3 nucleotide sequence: TGTGCCAGCAGCGGGACAGGGGATATGTCAGGAAACACCATATATTTT.

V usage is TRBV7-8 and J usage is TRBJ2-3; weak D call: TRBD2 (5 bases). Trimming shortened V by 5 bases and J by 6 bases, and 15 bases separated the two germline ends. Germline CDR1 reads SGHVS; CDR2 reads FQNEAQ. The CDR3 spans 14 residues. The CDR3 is CASSQLLGTDTQYF. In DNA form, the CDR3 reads TGTGCCAGCAGCCAGCTACTAGGTACGGATACGCAGTATTTT.

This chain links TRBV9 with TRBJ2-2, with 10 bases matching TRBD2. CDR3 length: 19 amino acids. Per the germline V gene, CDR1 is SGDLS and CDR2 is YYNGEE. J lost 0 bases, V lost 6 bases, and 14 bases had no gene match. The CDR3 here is CASNAAGGAAFANTGELFF. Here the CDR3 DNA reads TGTGCCAGCAACGCAGCGGGGGGGGCTGCATTCGCGAACACCGGGGAGCTGTTTTTT.

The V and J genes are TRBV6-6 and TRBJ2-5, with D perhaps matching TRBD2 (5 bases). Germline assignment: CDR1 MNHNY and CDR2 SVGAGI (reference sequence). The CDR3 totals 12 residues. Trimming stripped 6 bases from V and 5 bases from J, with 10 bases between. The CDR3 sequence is CASRKEVETQYF. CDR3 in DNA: TGTGCCAGCAGAAAGGAGGTGGAGACCCAGTACTTC.

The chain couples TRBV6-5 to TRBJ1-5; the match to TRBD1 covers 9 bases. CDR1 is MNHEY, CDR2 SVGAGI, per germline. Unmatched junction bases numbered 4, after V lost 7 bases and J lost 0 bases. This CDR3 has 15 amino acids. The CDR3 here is CASKWTGDSNQPQHF. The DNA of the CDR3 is TGTGCCAGCAAATGGACAGGGGATAGCAATCAGCCCCAGCATTTT.

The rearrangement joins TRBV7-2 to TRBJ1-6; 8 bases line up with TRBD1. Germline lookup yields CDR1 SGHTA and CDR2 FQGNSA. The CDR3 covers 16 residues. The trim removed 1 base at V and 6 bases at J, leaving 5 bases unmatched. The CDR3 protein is CASSLGGQGPNSPLHF. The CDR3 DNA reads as TGTGCCAGCAGCTTAGGAGGACAGGGCCCTAATTCACCCCTCCACTTT.

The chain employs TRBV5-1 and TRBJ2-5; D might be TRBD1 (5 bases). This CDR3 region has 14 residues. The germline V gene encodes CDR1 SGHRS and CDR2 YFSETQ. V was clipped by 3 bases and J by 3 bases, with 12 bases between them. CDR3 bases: TGCGCCAGCAGCTCAAGGGGCGCGGAAGAGACCCAGTACTTC. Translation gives CASSSRGAEETQYF.

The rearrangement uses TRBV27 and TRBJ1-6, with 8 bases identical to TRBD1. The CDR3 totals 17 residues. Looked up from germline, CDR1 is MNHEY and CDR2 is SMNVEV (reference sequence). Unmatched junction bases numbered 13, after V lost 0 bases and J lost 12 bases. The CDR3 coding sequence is TGTGCCAGCAGTTTATCGGTGCCGGGGCAGGGGGCTAAACCCCTCCACTTT. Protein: CASSLSVPGQGAKPLHF.

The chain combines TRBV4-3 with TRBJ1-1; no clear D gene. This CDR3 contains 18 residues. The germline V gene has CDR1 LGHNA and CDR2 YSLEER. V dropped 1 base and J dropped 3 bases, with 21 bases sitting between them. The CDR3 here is CASSQGALREVVDTEAFF. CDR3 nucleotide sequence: TGCGCCAGCAGCCAAGGGGCATTACGGGAGGTGGTGGACACTGAAGCTTTCTTT.

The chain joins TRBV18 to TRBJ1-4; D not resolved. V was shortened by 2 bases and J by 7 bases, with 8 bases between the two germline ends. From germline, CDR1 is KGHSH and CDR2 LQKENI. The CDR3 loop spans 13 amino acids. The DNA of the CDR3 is TGTGCCAGCTCACCAGAGGGCGTTGAAAAACTGTTTTTT. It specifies CASSPEGVEKLFF.

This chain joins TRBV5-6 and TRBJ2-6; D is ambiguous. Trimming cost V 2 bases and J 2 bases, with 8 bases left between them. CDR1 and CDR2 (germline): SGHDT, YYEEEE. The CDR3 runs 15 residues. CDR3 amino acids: CASSLHRAGANVLTF. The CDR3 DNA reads TGTGCCAGCAGCTTACACAGAGCTGGGGCCAACGTCCTGACTTTC.

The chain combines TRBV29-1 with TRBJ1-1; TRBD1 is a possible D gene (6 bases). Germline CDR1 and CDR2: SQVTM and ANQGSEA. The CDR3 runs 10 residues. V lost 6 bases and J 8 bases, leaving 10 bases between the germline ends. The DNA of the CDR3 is TGCAGCGTACTTACAGGGGAAGCTTTCTTT. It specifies CSVLTGEAFF. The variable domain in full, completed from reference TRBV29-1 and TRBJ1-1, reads SAVISQKPSRDICQRGTSLTIQCQVDSQVTMMFWYRQQPGQSLTLIATANQGSEATYESGFVIDKFPISRPNLTFSTLTVSNMSPEDSSIYLCSVLTGEAFFGQGTRLTVV.

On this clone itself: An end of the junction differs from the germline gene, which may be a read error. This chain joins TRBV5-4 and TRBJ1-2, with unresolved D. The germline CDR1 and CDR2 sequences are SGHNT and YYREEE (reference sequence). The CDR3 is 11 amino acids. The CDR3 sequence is CASSLGGGHTF. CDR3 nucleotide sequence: TGTGCCAGCAGCTTGGGTGGTGGCCACACCTTC. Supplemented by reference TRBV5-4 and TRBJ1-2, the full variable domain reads ETGVTQSPTHLIKTRGQQVTLRCSSQSGHNTVSWYQQALGQGPQFIFQYYREEENGRGNFPPRFSGLQFPNYSSELNVNALELDDSALYLCASSLGGGHTFGSGTRLTVV.

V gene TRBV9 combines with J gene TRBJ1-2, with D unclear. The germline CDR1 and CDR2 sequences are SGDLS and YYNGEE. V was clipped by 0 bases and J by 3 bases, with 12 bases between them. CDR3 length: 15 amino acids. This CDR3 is CASSVAREGHYGYTF. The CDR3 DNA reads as TGTGCCAGCAGCGTAGCGCGGGAAGGGCACTATGGCTACACCTTC.

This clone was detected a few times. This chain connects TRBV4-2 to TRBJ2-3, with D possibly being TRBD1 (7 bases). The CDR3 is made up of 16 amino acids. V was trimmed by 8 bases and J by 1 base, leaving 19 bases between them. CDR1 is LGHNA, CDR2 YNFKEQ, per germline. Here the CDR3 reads CASSSRPGGRTDTQYF. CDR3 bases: TGTGCCAGCTCCTCCCGCCCAGGGGGGCGCACAGATACGCAGTATTTT.

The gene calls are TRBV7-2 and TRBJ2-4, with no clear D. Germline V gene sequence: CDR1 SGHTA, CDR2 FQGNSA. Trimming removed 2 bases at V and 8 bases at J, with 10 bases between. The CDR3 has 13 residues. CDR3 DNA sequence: TGTGCCAGCAGCTTACTTCATGCGGACATTCAGTACTTC. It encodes CASSLLHADIQYF.